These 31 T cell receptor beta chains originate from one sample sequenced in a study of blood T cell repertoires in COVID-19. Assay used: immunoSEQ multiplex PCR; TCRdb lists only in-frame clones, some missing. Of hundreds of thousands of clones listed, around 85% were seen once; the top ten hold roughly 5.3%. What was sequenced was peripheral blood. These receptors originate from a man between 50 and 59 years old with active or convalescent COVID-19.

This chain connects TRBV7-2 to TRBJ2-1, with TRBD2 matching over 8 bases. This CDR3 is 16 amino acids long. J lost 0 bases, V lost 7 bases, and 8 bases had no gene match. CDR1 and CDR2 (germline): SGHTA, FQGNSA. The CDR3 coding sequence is TGTGCCAGCATCACCTCTGCGGGGGGCTCCTACAATGAGCAGTTCTTC. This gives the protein CASITSAGGSYNEQFF.

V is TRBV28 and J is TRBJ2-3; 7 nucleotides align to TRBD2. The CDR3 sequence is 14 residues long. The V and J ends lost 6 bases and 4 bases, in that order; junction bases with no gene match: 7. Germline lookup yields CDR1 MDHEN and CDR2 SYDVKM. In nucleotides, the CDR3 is TGTGCCAGCAGCGGGGCGGGAGACCCAGATACGCAGTATTTT. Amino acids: CASSGAGDPDTQYF. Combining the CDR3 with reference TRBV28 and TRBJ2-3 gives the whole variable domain DVKVTQSSRYLVKRTGEKVFLECVQDMDHENMFWYRQDPGLGLRLIYFSYDVKMKEKGDIPEGYSVSREKKERFSLILESASTNQTSMYLCASSGAGDPDTQYFGPGTRLTVL.

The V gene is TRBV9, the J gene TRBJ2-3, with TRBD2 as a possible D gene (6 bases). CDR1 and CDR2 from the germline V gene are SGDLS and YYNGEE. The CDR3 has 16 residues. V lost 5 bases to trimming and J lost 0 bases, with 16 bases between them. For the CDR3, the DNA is TGTGCCAGCAGTGGGGGGACCGGGTTCAGCACAGATACGCAGTATTTT. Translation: CASSGGTGFSTDTQYF.

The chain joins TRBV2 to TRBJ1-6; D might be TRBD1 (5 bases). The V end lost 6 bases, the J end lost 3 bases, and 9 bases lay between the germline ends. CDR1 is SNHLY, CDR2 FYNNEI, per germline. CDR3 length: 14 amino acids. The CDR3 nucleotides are TGTGCCAGCAGGGGGGGGAACTATAATTCACCCCTCCACTTT. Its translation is CASRGGNYNSPLHF. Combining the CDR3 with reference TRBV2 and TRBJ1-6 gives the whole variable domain EPEVTQTPSHQVTQMGQEVILRCVPISNHLYFYWYRQILGQKVEFLVSFYNNEISEKSEIFDDQFSVERPDGSNFTLKIRSTKLEDSAMYFCASRGGNYNSPLHFGNGTRLTVT.

This CDR3 reads CASARVNTEAFF. The CDR3 nucleotides read TGTGCCAGTGCGAGAGTGAACACTGAAGCTTTCTTT. The chain is built from TRBV19 and TRBJ1-1; D call uncertain. CDR1 and CDR2 (germline): LNHDA, SQIVND (reference sequence). The CDR3 is 12 amino acids. V gave up 8 bases and J gave up 0 bases, with 7 bases separating them.

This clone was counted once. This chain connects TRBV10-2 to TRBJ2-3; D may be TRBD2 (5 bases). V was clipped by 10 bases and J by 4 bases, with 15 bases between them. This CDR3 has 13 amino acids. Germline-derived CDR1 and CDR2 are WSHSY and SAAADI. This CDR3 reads CATRDLTADTQYF. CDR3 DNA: TGCGCCACCCGGGATTTAACGGCAGATACGCAGTATTTT.

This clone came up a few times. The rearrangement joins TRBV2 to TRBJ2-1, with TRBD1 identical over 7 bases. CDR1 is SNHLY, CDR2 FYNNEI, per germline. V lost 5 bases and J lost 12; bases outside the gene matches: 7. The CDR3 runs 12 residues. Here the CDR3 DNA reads TGTGCCAGCAGTCGGACAGGTTCGCGGCAGTTCTTC. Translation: CASSRTGSRQFF.

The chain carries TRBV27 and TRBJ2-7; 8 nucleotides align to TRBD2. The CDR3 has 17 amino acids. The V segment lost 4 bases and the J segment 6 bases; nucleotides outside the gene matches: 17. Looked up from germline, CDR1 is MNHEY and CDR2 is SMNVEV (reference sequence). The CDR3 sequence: CASSSIRGGSGLREQYF. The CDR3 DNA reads TGTGCCAGCAGTTCTATCCGGGGGGGTAGCGGACTACGCGAGCAGTACTTC.

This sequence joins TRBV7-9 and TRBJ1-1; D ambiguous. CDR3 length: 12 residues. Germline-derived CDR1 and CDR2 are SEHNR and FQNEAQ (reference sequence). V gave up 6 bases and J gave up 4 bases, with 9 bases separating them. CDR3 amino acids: CASSSASTEAFF. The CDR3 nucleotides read TGTGCCAGCAGTTCTGCGAGCACTGAAGCTTTCTTT.

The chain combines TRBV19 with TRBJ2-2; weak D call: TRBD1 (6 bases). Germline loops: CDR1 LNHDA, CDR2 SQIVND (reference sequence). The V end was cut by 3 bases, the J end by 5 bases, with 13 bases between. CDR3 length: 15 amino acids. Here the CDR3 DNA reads TGTGCCAGTAGTATCAAAACAGGGAGAACCGGGGAGCTGTTTTTT. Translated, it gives CASSIKTGRTGELFF.

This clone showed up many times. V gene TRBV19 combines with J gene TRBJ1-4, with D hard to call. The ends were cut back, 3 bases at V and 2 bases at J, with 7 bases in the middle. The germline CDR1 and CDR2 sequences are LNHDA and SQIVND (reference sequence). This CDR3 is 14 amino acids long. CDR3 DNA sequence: TGTGCCAGTAGTATCCCCCGGACTAATGAAAAACTGTTTTTT. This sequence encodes CASSIPRTNEKLFF. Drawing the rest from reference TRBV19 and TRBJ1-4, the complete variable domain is DGGITQSPKYLFRKEGQNVTLSCEQNLNHDAMYWYRQDPGQGLRLIYYSQIVNDFQKGDIAEGYSVSREKKESFPLTVTSAQKNPTAFYLCASSIPRTNEKLFFGSGTQLSVL.

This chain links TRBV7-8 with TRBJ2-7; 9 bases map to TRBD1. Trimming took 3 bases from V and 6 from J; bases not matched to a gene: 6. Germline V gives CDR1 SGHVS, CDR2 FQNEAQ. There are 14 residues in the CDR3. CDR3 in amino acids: CASSLGGQGSEQYF. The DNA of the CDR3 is TGTGCCAGCAGCTTGGGCGGACAGGGGAGCGAGCAGTACTTC.

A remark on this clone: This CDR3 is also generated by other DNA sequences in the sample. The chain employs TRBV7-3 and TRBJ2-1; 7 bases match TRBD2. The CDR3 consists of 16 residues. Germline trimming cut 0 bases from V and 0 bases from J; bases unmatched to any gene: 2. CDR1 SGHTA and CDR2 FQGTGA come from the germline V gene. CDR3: CASSLTGGSSYNEQFF. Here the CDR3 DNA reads TGTGCCAGCAGCTTAACGGGCGGGAGCTCCTACAATGAGCAGTTCTTC.

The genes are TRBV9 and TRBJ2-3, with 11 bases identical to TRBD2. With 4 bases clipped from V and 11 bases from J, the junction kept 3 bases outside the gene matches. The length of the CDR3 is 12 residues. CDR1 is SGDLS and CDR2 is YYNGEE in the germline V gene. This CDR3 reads CASSQTSGGQYF. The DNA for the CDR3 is TGTGCCAGCAGCCAAACTAGCGGGGGGCAGTATTTT.

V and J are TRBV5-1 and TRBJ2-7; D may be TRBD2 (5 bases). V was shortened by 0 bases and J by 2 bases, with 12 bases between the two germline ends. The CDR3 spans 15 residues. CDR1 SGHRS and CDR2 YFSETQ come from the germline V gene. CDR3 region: CASSLEASFPYEQYF. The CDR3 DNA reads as TGCGCCAGCAGCTTGGAGGCTAGCTTCCCCTACGAGCAGTACTTC.

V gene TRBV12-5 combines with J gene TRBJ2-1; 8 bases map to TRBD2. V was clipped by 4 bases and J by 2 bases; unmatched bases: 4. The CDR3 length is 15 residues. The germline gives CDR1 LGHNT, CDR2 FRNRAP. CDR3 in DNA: TGTGCTAGTGGTTCCCCGGGGGGGGCCTACAATGAGCAGTTCTTC. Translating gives CASGSPGGAYNEQFF.

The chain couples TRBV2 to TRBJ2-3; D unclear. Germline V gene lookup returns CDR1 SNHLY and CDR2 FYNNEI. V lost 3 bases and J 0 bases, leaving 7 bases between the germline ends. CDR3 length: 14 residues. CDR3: CASSEVRSTDTQYF. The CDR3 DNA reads TGTGCCAGCAGTGAGGTCAGAAGCACAGATACGCAGTATTTT.

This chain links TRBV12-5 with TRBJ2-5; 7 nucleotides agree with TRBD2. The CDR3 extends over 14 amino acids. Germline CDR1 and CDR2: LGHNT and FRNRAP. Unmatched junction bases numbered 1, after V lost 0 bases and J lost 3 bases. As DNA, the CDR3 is TGTGCTAGTGGTTTGGTCCTAGCGGAAGAGACCCAGTACTTC. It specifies CASGLVLAEETQYF.

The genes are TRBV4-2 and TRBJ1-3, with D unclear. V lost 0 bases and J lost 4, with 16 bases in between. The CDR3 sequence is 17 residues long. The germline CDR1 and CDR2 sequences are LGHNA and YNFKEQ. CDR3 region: CASSQDLRGSGGNTIYF. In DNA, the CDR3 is TGTGCCAGCAGCCAAGATCTACGAGGGAGTGGAGGAAACACCATATATTTT.

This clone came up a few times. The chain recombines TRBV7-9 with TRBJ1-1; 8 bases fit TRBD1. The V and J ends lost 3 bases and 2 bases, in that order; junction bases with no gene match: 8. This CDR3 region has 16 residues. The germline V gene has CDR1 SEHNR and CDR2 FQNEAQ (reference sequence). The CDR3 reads CASSFGTGVVNTEAFF. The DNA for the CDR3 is TGTGCCAGCAGCTTCGGGACAGGAGTCGTTAACACTGAAGCTTTCTTT.

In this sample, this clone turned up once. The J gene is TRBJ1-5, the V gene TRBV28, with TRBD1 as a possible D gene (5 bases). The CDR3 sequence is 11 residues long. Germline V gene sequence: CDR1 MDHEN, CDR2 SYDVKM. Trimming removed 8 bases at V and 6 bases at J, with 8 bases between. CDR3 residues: CASGRGQPQHF. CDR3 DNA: TGTGCCAGCGGAAGGGGTCAGCCCCAGCATTTT.

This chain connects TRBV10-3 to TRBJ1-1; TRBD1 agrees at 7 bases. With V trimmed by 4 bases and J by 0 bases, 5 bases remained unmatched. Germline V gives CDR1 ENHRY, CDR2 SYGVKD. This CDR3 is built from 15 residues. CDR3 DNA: TGTGCCATCAGTGTCCGACAGGGTCTGAACACTGAAGCTTTCTTT. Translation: CAISVRQGLNTEAFF.

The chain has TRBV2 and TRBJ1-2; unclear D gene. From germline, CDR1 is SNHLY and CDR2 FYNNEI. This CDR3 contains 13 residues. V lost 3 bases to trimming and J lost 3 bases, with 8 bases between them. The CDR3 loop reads CASSEFTDYGYTF. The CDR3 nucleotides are TGTGCCAGCAGTGAGTTCACAGACTATGGCTACACCTTC.

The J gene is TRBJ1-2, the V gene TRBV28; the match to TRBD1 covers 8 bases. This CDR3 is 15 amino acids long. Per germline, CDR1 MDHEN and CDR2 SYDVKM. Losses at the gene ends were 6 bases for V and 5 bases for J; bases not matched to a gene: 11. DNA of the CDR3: TGTGCCAGCAGGCCGCGACAGGGGTATGGGTATGGCTACACCTTC. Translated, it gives CASRPRQGYGYGYTF.

The chain's CDR3 is CASSSGGEVDEQFF. The CDR3 coding sequence is TGTGCCAGCAGTTCCGGGGGAGAGGTCGATGAGCAGTTCTTC. V gene TRBV6-2 or TRBV6-3 combines with J gene TRBJ2-1, with D possibly being TRBD2 (6 bases). The CDR3 extends over 14 amino acids. The germline V gene encodes CDR1 MNHEY and CDR2 SVGEGT. Between the trimmed V and J ends, which lost 4 bases and 8 bases, there was a span of 15 bases.

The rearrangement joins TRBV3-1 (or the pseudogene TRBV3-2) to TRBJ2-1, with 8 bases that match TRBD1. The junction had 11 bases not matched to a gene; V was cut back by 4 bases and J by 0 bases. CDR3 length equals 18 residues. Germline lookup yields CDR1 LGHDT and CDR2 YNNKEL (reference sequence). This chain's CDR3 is CASSRRDRQRSSYNEQFF. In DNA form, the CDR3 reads TGTGCCAGCAGCCGTCGGGACAGGCAAAGGAGCTCCTACAATGAGCAGTTCTTC.

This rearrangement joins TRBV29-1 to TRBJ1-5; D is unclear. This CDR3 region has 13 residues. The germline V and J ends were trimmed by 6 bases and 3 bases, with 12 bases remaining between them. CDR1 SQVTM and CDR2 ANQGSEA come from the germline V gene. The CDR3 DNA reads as TGCAGCGTCGCCGCCGGGGTCAATCAGCCCCAGCATTTT. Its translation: CSVAAGVNQPQHF. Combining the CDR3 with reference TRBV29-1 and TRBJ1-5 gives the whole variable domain SAVISQKPSRDICQRGTSLTIQCQVDSQVTMMFWYRQQPGQSLTLIATANQGSEATYESGFVIDKFPISRPNLTFSTLTVSNMSPEDSSIYLCSVAAGVNQPQHFGDGTRLSIL.

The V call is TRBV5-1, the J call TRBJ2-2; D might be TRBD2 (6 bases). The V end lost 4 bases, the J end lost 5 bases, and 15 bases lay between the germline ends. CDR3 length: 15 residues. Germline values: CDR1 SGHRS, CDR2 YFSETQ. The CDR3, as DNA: TGCGCCAGCAGCCGGACTACCTCGGGGACCGGGGAGCTGTTTTTT. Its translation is CASSRTTSGTGELFF.

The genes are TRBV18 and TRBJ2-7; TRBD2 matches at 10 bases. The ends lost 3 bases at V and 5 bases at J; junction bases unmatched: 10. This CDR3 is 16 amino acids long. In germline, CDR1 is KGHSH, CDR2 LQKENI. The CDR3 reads CASSPQFGLADNEQYF. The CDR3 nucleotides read TGTGCCAGCTCACCCCAATTCGGACTAGCGGACAACGAGCAGTACTTC.

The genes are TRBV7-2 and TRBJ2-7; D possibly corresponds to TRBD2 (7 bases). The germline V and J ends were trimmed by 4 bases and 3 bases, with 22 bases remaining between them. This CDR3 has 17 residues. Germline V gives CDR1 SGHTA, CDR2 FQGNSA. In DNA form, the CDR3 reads TGTGCCAGCAGCTCTTCCGAGGGGGGCGGGAGCCGCTACGAGCAGTACTTC. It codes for CASSSSEGGGSRYEQYF.

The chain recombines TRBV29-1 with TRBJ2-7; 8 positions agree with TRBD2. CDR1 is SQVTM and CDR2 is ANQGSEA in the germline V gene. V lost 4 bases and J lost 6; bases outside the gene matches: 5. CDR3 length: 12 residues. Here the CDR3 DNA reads TGCAGCGTTGCGGGGGCGGGGGGCGAGCAGTACTTC. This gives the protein CSVAGAGGEQYF.